This T cell receptor beta chain emerged from a study of blood T cells in healthy people across ages. The CDR3 is made up of 14 amino acids. V was pared by 8 bases and J by 5 bases, with 9 bases of the junction left unmatched. The germline gives CDR1 SGHTA, CDR2 FQGTGA. In its sample, this clonotype was seen a few times. Antigen specificity is unknown. Every donor provided around 9.5 milliliters of peripheral blood. Through a sample-barcoded 5' primer and a J-beta primer mix, a second PCR was run for 7 to 11 cycles. One entry per CDR3 protein results from TCRdb running MiXCR on the 5' RACE reads. The table has roughly 1.9 million distinct CDR3 sequences, 35% to 50% seen once; the top ten hold more than 20%. Notes on the study in general: Unsorted PBMCs prevented conclusive naive versus antigen-experienced comparison. There were more naive CD4+ cells and higher diversity in long-lived donors than in aged donors.

The V gene is TRBV7-3, the J gene TRBJ2-3; 8 bases match TRBD2. This TCR was sampled from a human donor in good health. The sequenced sample was blood. The DNA for the CDR3 is TGTGCCAGCCGGGAGGGTATAGGAGTAGATACGCAGTATTTT. This translates into CASREGIGVDTQYF.